Described below is a single T cell receptor (beta chain) sequence and its context. Libraries of TCR beta came from iRepertoire HTBI primers plus Arm-PCR of CDR3 regions. TCRdb reprocessed the multiplex PCR reads with MiXCR, giving one entry per CDR3 protein. The table shows a few hundred thousand distinct CDR3 sequences, with roughly a quarter occurring only once. This CDR3 comprises 13 residues. Germline-derived CDR1 and CDR2 are LNHDA and SQIVND (reference sequence). V was trimmed by 1 base and J by 6 bases, leaving 7 bases between them. This sample stems from a study of regulatory T cells in long-lasting Graves disease. Time point defined: persistent/refractory GD, antithyroid drugs over 5 years with positive TRAb. TCR sequences were obtained from RNA taken from PBMCs.

The rearrangement joins TRBV19 to TRBJ2-1; D is unresolved. The input for sequencing was peripheral blood mononuclear cells (PBMCs), taken when the disease was refractory, from a patient treated with antithyroid drugs. This clonotype originated in a female donor with Graves disease. Written as DNA, the CDR3 is TGTGCCAGTAGTATAGGCCGCGTCAATGAGCAGTTCTTC. Translated: CASSIGRVNEQFF.